The rows below give T cell receptor beta chains drawn from one sample of a study of shared clonotypes between healthy human individuals. The table came from immunoSEQ multiplex PCR; TCRdb's copy has only in-frame clones and leaves some out. The profile shows hundreds of thousands of clones, approximately 96% of them singletons. The sample taken for sequencing was naive CD8+ T cells sorted from blood. The origin of the receptors is a woman in her 30s in good health. Each CDR3 is given with its conserved first and last residue. The D gene is left open where the match is weak. Clone size appears in some rows only: once, few, many, or a class for an expanded clone.

cdr3_aa: CASSIPTGSSFSNEQYF
cdr3_nt: TGTGCCAGCAGCATACCGACAGGGAGTAGTTTCTCTAACGAGCAGTACTTC
v_call: TRBV11-1
d_call: TRBD1
clone_size: .
j_call: TRBJ2-7

cdr3_aa: CASSFQVEGDTQYF
cdr3_nt: TGTGCCAGCAGTTTCCAAGTAGAAGGGGATACGCAGTATTTT
v_call: TRBV27
d_call: .
clone_size: .
j_call: TRBJ2-3

cdr3_aa: CASSLGSGVQNIQYF
cdr3_nt: TGTGCCAGCAGCTTAGGTAGCGGAGTGCAAAACATTCAGTACTTC
v_call: TRBV13
d_call: .
clone_size: .
j_call: TRBJ2-4

cdr3_aa: CASSDLQGPYEQYF
cdr3_nt: TGCGCCAGCAGTGACCTACAGGGACCCTACGAGCAGTACTTC
v_call: TRBV10-1
d_call: .
clone_size: .
j_call: TRBJ2-7

cdr3_aa: CASSRHNGLRVQETQYF
cdr3_nt: TGTGCCAGCAGCCGACACAACGGACTTCGGGTTCAAGAGACCCAGTACTTC
v_call: TRBV7-8
d_call: .
clone_size: .
j_call: TRBJ2-5

cdr3_aa: CASSLSHQGTPRSYEQYF
cdr3_nt: TGTGCCAGCAGTTTATCCCATCAAGGGACTCCGCGGTCCTACGAGCAGTACTTC
v_call: TRBV27
d_call: .
clone_size: .
j_call: TRBJ2-7

cdr3_aa: CASSQDSYGYEQYF
cdr3_nt: TGCGCCAGCAGCCAAGATTCGTACGGCTACGAGCAGTACTTC
v_call: TRBV4-1
d_call: .
clone_size: .
j_call: TRBJ2-7

cdr3_aa: CSAAGQGGTGELFF
cdr3_nt: TGCAGCGCCGCGGGACAGGGGGGCACCGGGGAGCTGTTTTTT
v_call: TRBV29-1
d_call: TRBD1
clone_size: .
j_call: TRBJ2-2

cdr3_aa: CASSPRERKAGNTIYF
cdr3_nt: TGTGCCAGCAGTCCCAGGGAGCGGAAGGCTGGAAACACCATATATTTT
v_call: TRBV28
d_call: .
clone_size: .
j_call: TRBJ1-3

cdr3_aa: CATSGGKNIQYF
cdr3_nt: TGTGCCACCAGTGGGGGCAAAAACATTCAGTACTTC
v_call: TRBV15
d_call: .
clone_size: once
j_call: TRBJ2-4

cdr3_aa: CASDSTIKAGSYNEQFF
cdr3_nt: TGCGCCAGCGATTCGACGATAAAAGCGGGATCCTACAATGAGCAGTTCTTC
v_call: TRBV5-1
d_call: TRBD2
clone_size: .
j_call: TRBJ2-1

cdr3_aa: CASSRQGAQPQHF
cdr3_nt: TGTGCCAGCAGTCGACAGGGGGCTCAGCCCCAGCATTTT
v_call: TRBV27
d_call: TRBD1
clone_size: .
j_call: TRBJ1-5

cdr3_aa: CASSPGTGPNPYEQYF
cdr3_nt: TGTGCCAGCAGCCCCGGCACCGGGCCAAATCCGTACGAGCAGTACTTC
v_call: TRBV13
d_call: .
clone_size: .
j_call: TRBJ2-7

cdr3_aa: CASSLGLNYEQYF
cdr3_nt: TGTGCCAGCAGCTTGGGATTAAATTACGAGCAGTACTTC
v_call: TRBV5-6
d_call: .
clone_size: .
j_call: TRBJ2-7

cdr3_aa: CASSLFGIHSYEQYF
cdr3_nt: TGTGCCAGCAGTTTATTCGGGATTCACTCCTACGAGCAGTACTTC
v_call: TRBV28
d_call: .
clone_size: .
j_call: TRBJ2-7

cdr3_aa: CASTWAGGLNTEAFF
cdr3_nt: TGTGCCAGCACCTGGGCAGGGGGCTTGAACACTGAAGCTTTCTTT
v_call: TRBV28
d_call: TRBD1
clone_size: .
j_call: TRBJ1-1